This T cell receptor beta chain was identified in a study of blood T cell repertoires in COVID-19. Study in general: Nucleic acid was either cDNA or gDNA, and it came from T cells, B-cell-depleted T cells, or PBMCs.

There are 13 residues in the CDR3. The germline V gene has CDR1 MNHEY and CDR2 SVGAGI. The authors' processing: Estimation of nucleated cell counts was performed using reference gene primer amplification. Using immunoSEQ multiplex PCR, the repertoire was profiled, and TCRdb retains in-frame clones only, with some absent. V and J calls and clone size come straight from that table; D and trimming were deduced from the DNA. The sample contains roughly 250,000 clones, approximately 91% of which appear only once. With respect to this clone: One end of the junction does not line up with germline, which may come from a read error.

Sequenced input: peripheral blood. The clonotype originates from a woman in her forties who had recovered from COVID-19. The chain is built from TRBV6-5 and TRBJ1-2, with 9 positions matching TRBD1. The CDR3 here is CASTGTGPSGINF. CDR3 nucleotides: TGTGCCAGCACCGGGACAGGGCCCTCAGGGATAAACTTC.